One and the same sample provided the 5 T cell receptor beta chains below, sequenced in a study of tumor-infiltrating lymphocytes in primary liver carcinoma. From unsorted bulk tissue weighing roughly 18-30 mg, DNA and RNA were co-extracted. The input was roughly 0.5 ug total RNA; TCR beta cDNA was made from it with a constant-region primer. Three nested multiplex PCR rounds, a slightly modified ARM-PCR, produced the libraries for TCR beta. TRBV1-TRBV30 forward primers and a C-beta reverse primer were used in the first two PCR rounds, which each ran for about 10 cycles. TCRdb independently ran MiXCR on the multiplex PCR reads; one entry per CDR3 protein. This repertoire shows more than 90,000 distinct CDR3 sequences, about 70% found once; its top ten account for 12%. Sequenced input: liver tumor tissue from sampling region 2. The subset: tumor region T2, inferior pole. The source of these receptors is a woman aged 60-75 years with primary liver carcinoma and hepatitis B virus infection.

There are many counts of this clonotype. This sequence joins TRBV30 and TRBJ2-7; D uncertain. There are 13 residues in the CDR3. Germline values: CDR1 GTSNPN, CDR2 SVGIG (reference sequence). Deletions cut 3 bases from V and 0 bases from J, with 9 bases between. The CDR3 coding sequence is TGTGCCTGGAGGTCAGGTCCCTCCTACGAGCAGTACTTC. The encoded protein is CAWRSGPSYEQYF.

The V and J genes are TRBV4-1 and TRBJ2-1; 16 nucleotides align to TRBD2. Germline assignment: CDR1 MGHRA and CDR2 YSYEKL. CDR3 length: 16 residues. As DNA, the CDR3 is TGCACAAGCAGCCATCCGGGACTAGCGGGAGGGTACGAGCAGTTCTTC. It codes for CTSSHPGLAGGYEQFF.

This clonotype was found a few times. A much larger clone differs from this one at a single base, so this may be a read error. This chain uses TRBV6-2 or TRBV6-3 with TRBJ2-7; D may be TRBD2 (5 bases). CDR3 length: 13 residues. The germline gives CDR1 MNHEY, CDR2 SVGEGT. This chain's CDR3 is CVSSYLRAYEQYF. DNA of the CDR3: TGTGTCAGCAGTTACCTGCGGGCGTACGAGCAGTACTTC.

The rearrangement joins TRBV5-4 to TRBJ2-5; 7 bases match TRBD2. The CDR3 runs to 15 residues. The germline V gene encodes CDR1 SGHNT and CDR2 YYREEE (reference sequence). The ends lost 4 bases at V and 4 bases at J; junction bases unmatched: 10. The CDR3 DNA reads as TGTGCCAGCAGCCGGGTTAGCGGGTGTGGAGAGACCCAGTACTTC. Translated, it gives CASSRVSGCGETQYF.

The chain links TRBV11-3 to TRBJ2-3; the D is unclear. The CDR3 consists of 15 residues. V gave up 9 bases and J gave up 3 bases, with 19 bases separating them. Germline V gene sequence: CDR1 SGHNT, CDR2 YENEEA. CDR3 residues: CARSPLARRTDTQYF. The CDR3 DNA reads as TGTGCCAGGAGCCCCCTGGCGAGAAGAACAGATACGCAGTATTTT. Together with reference TRBV11-3 and TRBJ2-3, the CDR3 gives the full variable domain: EAGVVQSPRYKIIEKKQPVAFWCNPISGHNTLYWYLQNLGQGPELLIRYENEEAVDDSQLPKDRFSAERLKGVDSTLKIQPAELGDSAVYLCARSPLARRTDTQYFGPGTRLTVL.